This entry lists 9 T cell receptor beta chains sequenced from one sample in a study of blood T cell repertoires in COVID-19. This table comes from immunoSEQ multiplex PCR, and its TCRdb copy is limited to in-frame clones, with some not included. The sample records 130,000 to 150,000 clones, roughly 85% being singletons. Specimen: peripheral blood. Receptors originate from a woman aged 60-75 years with COVID-19, enrolled during active disease.

This clone was observed a single time. The chain links TRBV5-8 to TRBJ2-1; 10 bases map to TRBD1. Germline V CDR1 and CDR2: SGHTS, YDEGEE. This CDR3 comprises 16 residues. Trimming removed 4 bases from V and 3 bases from J; junction bases left unmatched: 7. CDR3 DNA: TGTGCCAGCAGCCCTAAAGGGACAGGGGTCTACAATGAGCAGTTCTTC. Its protein product is CASSPKGTGVYNEQFF.

The gene calls are TRBV19 and TRBJ1-2; no firm D call. Germline V gives CDR1 LNHDA, CDR2 SQIVND (reference sequence). The CDR3 spans 12 residues. Trimming took off 3 bases at V and 7 bases at J, with 9 bases between the two ends. CDR3 DNA sequence: TGTGCCAGTAGTATCGTGTCAGGTGGCTACACCTTC. Encoded protein: CASSIVSGGYTF.

The V gene is TRBV9, the J gene TRBJ2-6, with D perhaps TRBD2 (5 bases). Trimming took off 4 bases at V and 4 bases at J, with 15 bases between the two ends. Germline CDR1 and CDR2: SGDLS and YYNGEE. This CDR3 region has 16 residues. The CDR3 is CASSPGMGFGANVLTF. The CDR3 bases are TGTGCCAGCAGCCCGGGGATGGGGTTCGGGGCCAACGTCCTGACTTTC. Variable domain in full (rest from reference TRBV9 and TRBJ2-6): DSGVTQTPKHLITATGQRVTLRCSPRSGDLSVYWYQQSLDQGLQFLIQYYNGEERAKGNILERFSAQQFPDLHSELNLSSLELGDSALYFCASSPGMGFGANVLTFGAGSRLTVL.

The genes are TRBV5-6 and TRBJ2-7; TRBD2 agrees at 7 bases. There are 16 residues in the CDR3. The V segment lost 1 base and the J segment 2 bases; nucleotides outside the gene matches: 9. In germline, CDR1 is SGHDT, CDR2 YYEEEE. CDR3 nucleotide sequence: TGTGCCAGCAGCTTGATCGGGACTACGGCCACCTACGAGCAGTACTTC. Translating it yields CASSLIGTTATYEQYF.

V gene TRBV28 combines with J gene TRBJ1-2; a possible D gene is TRBD1 (5 bases). The CDR3 is 13 amino acids. Trimming shortened V by 3 bases and J by 2 bases, and 7 bases separated the two germline ends. Per the germline V gene, CDR1 is MDHEN and CDR2 is SYDVKM. Here the CDR3 DNA reads TGTGCCAGCAGTTTTGACAGCAACTATGGCTACACCTTC. Translation gives CASSFDSNYGYTF.

V gene TRBV6-1 combines with J gene TRBJ1-2; D possibly corresponds to TRBD1 (5 bases). CDR1 and CDR2 from the germline V gene are MNHNS and SASEGT. The V end lost 4 bases, the J end lost 5 bases, and 23 bases lay between the germline ends. The CDR3 extends over 17 amino acids. CDR3 nucleotides: TGTGCCAGCAGTGGGCGTGCAGGGATTGGGACTCGATATGGCTACACCTTC. Amino acids: CASSGRAGIGTRYGYTF.

The chain carries TRBV5-1 and TRBJ2-1, with a possible D match to TRBD2 (6 bases). CDR1 SGHRS and CDR2 YFSETQ come from the germline V gene. Between the trimmed V and J ends, which lost 2 bases and 5 bases, there was a span of 11 bases. The length of the CDR3 is 14 residues. CDR3 coding DNA: TGCGCCAGCAGCTTAGGAGGGTGGAACAATGAGCAGTTCTTC. Translation: CASSLGGWNNEQFF.

The chain is built from TRBV5-1 and TRBJ2-3; TRBD1 is a possible D gene (6 bases). V shed 0 bases and J shed 4 bases, with 15 bases lying between them. The CDR3 length is 16 residues. Germline loops: CDR1 SGHRS, CDR2 YFSETQ. In nucleotides, the CDR3 is TGCGCCAGCAGCTTGGTTCCAGGGGAAGGTGCAGATACGCAGTATTTT. Encoded protein: CASSLVPGEGADTQYF.

The genes are TRBV3-1 (or the pseudogene TRBV3-2) and TRBJ2-1, with no clear D. The germline V and J ends were trimmed by 4 bases and 7 bases, with 5 bases remaining between them. Germline CDR1 is LGHDT and CDR2 is YNNKEL (reference sequence). The CDR3 has 11 amino acids. CDR3 amino acids: CASSPLNEQFF. CDR3 bases: TGTGCCAGCAGCCCCCTGAATGAGCAGTTCTTC.